A single sample is the source of the 18 T cell receptor beta chains below, sequenced in a study of T-cell reconstitution after alpha-beta-depleted transplantation in children. During its preparation, the TCRbeta library received unique molecular identifiers. TCRdb passed the PCR reads through MiXCR, listing each CDR3 protein once. The sample records about 98,000 distinct CDR3 sequences, about a quarter being singletons. Sequenced material: PBMCs, taken before TCRalphabeta/CD19-depleted stem cell transplant. These receptors all stem from a boy between 2 and 10 years old with acute lymphoblastic leukemia, due to receive a stem cell transplant.

This clonotype was observed many times. V usage is TRBV9 and J usage is TRBJ2-3; 8 positions match TRBD2. The CDR3 loop spans 15 amino acids. The germline CDR1 and CDR2 sequences are SGDLS and YYNGEE. Unmatched junction bases numbered 7, after V lost 4 bases and J lost 3 bases. CDR3 coding DNA: TGTGCCAGCAGCCCCTCCGGACTAGCAACAGATACGCAGTATTTT. Protein: CASSPSGLATDTQYF.

There are a few counts of this clonotype. This chain connects TRBV20-1 to TRBJ2-3; 8 bases agree with TRBD2. With V trimmed by 6 bases and J by 2 bases, 7 bases remained unmatched. CDR3 length: 14 residues. Looked up from germline, CDR1 is DFQATT and CDR2 is SNEGSKA (reference sequence). For the CDR3, the DNA is TGCAGTGCCTCGGCTAGCGGGCACACAGATACGCAGTATTTT. It is translated as CSASASGHTDTQYF.

The rearrangement joins TRBV6-5 to TRBJ1-5; 8 positions agree with TRBD1. Trimming took 0 bases from V and 7 from J; bases not matched to a gene: 11. This CDR3 spans 17 amino acids. CDR1 is MNHEY, CDR2 SVGAGI, per germline. CDR3 in amino acids: CASSYSNRDRWGQPQHF. CDR3 DNA: TGTGCCAGCAGTTACTCGAACCGGGACAGGTGGGGCCAGCCCCAGCATTTT.

This chain uses TRBV5-1 with TRBJ2-7; D unresolved. Germline CDR1 reads SGHRS; CDR2 reads YFSETQ. The V and J ends lost 2 bases and 7 bases respectively, with 13 bases between them. CDR3 length: 13 residues. CDR3 sequence: CASSFSDPREQYF. CDR3 coding DNA: TGCGCCAGCAGCTTTAGTGACCCCCGGGAGCAGTACTTC.

This rearrangement joins TRBV5-6 to TRBJ1-1; 11 bases align to TRBD1. The CDR3 has 13 residues. Trimming cost V 7 bases and J 9 bases; bases outside gene matches: 8. Germline V gene sequence: CDR1 SGHDT, CDR2 YYEEEE. The CDR3 sequence: CASFGQGAFQAFF. DNA for the CDR3: TGTGCCAGCTTCGGACAGGGGGCGTTTCAAGCTTTCTTT.

The V gene is TRBV19, the J gene TRBJ1-5, with unresolved D. V was clipped by 7 bases and J by 4 bases, with 11 bases between them. The CDR3 runs to 13 residues. Per the germline V gene, CDR1 is LNHDA and CDR2 is SQIVND (reference sequence). In DNA form, the CDR3 reads TGTGCCAGTACGGCCCAGAGGAATCAGCCCCAGCATTTT. Residues: CASTAQRNQPQHF.

The chain recombines TRBV4-3 with TRBJ1-1, with D possibly TRBD1 on 6 matching bases. The CDR3 contains 20 residues. V was trimmed by 2 bases and J by 0 bases, leaving 25 bases between them. Germline CDR1 reads LGHNA; CDR2 reads YSLEER. DNA for the CDR3: TGCGCCAGCAGCCAATGGTGGGGGTTAGGGGGAGGTGATTTGAACACTGAAGCTTTCTTT. Translation gives CASSQWWGLGGGDLNTEAFF.

The J gene is TRBJ2-3, the V gene TRBV20-1; 12 bases fit TRBD2. The CDR3 runs to 14 residues. J gave up 10 bases and V 1 base, and 6 bases lay outside the gene matches. The germline V gene has CDR1 DFQATT and CDR2 SNEGSKA (reference sequence). CDR3 loop: CSARGLAGVGAQYF. The CDR3 nucleotides read TGCAGTGCTAGAGGACTAGCGGGAGTTGGTGCGCAGTATTTT.

The genes are TRBV7-8 and TRBJ1-4; 10 nucleotides line up with TRBD1. V was clipped by 5 bases and J by 5 bases; unmatched bases: 5. CDR3 size: 15 residues. Germline lookup yields CDR1 SGHVS and CDR2 FQNEAQ. CDR3 region: CASSLGGQGNEKLFF. In DNA form, the CDR3 reads TGTGCCAGCAGCCTAGGGGGACAGGGGAATGAAAAACTGTTTTTT.

Here the CDR3 reads CSARLASSYNEQFF. CDR3 nucleotides: TGCAGTGCTAGACTAGCGTCATCCTACAATGAGCAGTTCTTC. The chain links TRBV20-1 to TRBJ2-1; weak D call: TRBD2 (6 bases). V was pared by 2 bases and J by 1 base, with 9 bases between. Germline V lookup: CDR1 DFQATT, CDR2 SNEGSKA (reference sequence). The CDR3 is 14 residues long.

This rearrangement joins TRBV9 to TRBJ2-2; D is uncertain. The CDR3 is made up of 12 amino acids. The V and J ends lost 0 bases and 6 bases respectively, with 3 bases between them. Germline V gives CDR1 SGDLS, CDR2 YYNGEE. The CDR3 sequence: CASSVGPGELFF. CDR3 DNA: TGTGCCAGCAGCGTAGGTCCCGGGGAGCTGTTTTTT.

This clonotype was observed a handful of times. The chain joins TRBV25-1 to TRBJ2-7; TRBD1 is a possible D gene (6 bases). This CDR3 has 13 residues. CDR1 and CDR2 (germline): MGHDK, SYGVNS. Trimming left V 6 bases short and J 3 bases short, with 12 bases between. This chain's CDR3 is CASSRGGDYEQYF. The CDR3, as DNA: TGTGCCAGCAGCAGGGGTGGGGACTACGAGCAGTACTTC.

This clonotype was picked up a small number of times. The chain is built from TRBV7-2 and TRBJ2-5, with D perhaps matching TRBD1 or TRBD2 (6 bases each). The CDR3 totals 16 residues. V lost 5 bases to trimming and J lost 5 bases, with 21 bases between them. Germline V gene sequence: CDR1 SGHTA, CDR2 FQGNSA. The CDR3 nucleotides read TGTGCCAGCAGCCAGGCGGGACACATAAAAGGGGAGACCCAGTACTTC. Protein sequence: CASSQAGHIKGETQYF.

The chain links TRBV29-1 to TRBJ1-1; weak D call: TRBD1 (5 bases). The V gene's germline CDR1 is SQVTM and CDR2 ANQGSEA. The V gene lost 6 bases and the J gene lost 3 bases, with 17 bases spanning the gap. The CDR3 extends over 14 amino acids. The CDR3 protein is CSVVKGLVDTEAFF. Here the CDR3 DNA reads TGCAGCGTAGTTAAGGGGCTCGTGGACACTGAAGCTTTCTTT. Together with reference TRBV29-1 and TRBJ1-1, the CDR3 gives the full variable domain: SAVISQKPSRDICQRGTSLTIQCQVDSQVTMMFWYRQQPGQSLTLIATANQGSEATYESGFVIDKFPISRPNLTFSTLTVSNMSPEDSSIYLCSVVKGLVDTEAFFGQGTRLTVV.

This clonotype was found many times. The chain carries TRBV5-1 and TRBJ2-7; D is perhaps TRBD2 (6 bases). The length of the CDR3 is 14 residues. CDR1 and CDR2 (germline): SGHRS, YFSETQ. V was clipped by 6 bases and J by 3 bases, with 16 bases between them. CDR3 residues: CASMRGKGSYEQYF. In DNA form, the CDR3 reads TGCGCCAGCATGCGGGGTAAGGGGAGCTACGAGCAGTACTTC. Full variable domain (rest looked up from reference TRBV5-1 and TRBJ2-7): KAGVTQTPRYLIKTRGQQVTLSCSPISGHRSVSWYQQTPGQGLQFLFEYFSETQRNKGNFPGRFSGRQFSNSRSEMNVSTLELGDSALYLCASMRGKGSYEQYFGPGTRLTVT.

The rearrangement uses TRBV10-3 and TRBJ2-7; D perhaps matches TRBD2 (6 bases). V was clipped by 4 bases and J by 0 bases, with 13 bases between them. This CDR3 has 15 amino acids. Germline V CDR1 and CDR2: ENHRY, SYGVKD. CDR3 protein: CAISGGLLSSYEQYF. The CDR3 DNA follows: TGTGCCATCAGTGGGGGACTCCTAAGCTCCTACGAGCAGTACTTC.

This clonotype was found a few times. This chain connects TRBV7-9 to TRBJ1-4, with unresolved D. V was pared by 3 bases and J by 3 bases, with 8 bases between. This CDR3 is built from 14 residues. Germline CDR1 is SEHNR and CDR2 is FQNEAQ (reference sequence). In DNA, the CDR3 is TGTGCCAGCAGCTTGGGAGGACCTAATGAAAAACTGTTTTTT. This codes for CASSLGGPNEKLFF.

In its sample, this clonotype was seen many times. V and J are TRBV5-1 and TRBJ2-2; tentative D call: TRBD2 (5 bases). This CDR3 comprises 13 residues. Trimming left V 4 bases short and J 5 bases short, with 9 bases between. CDR1 is SGHRS and CDR2 is YFSETQ in the germline V gene. CDR3 amino acids: CASSQDLTGELFF. CDR3 in DNA: TGCGCCAGCAGCCAGGACTTAACCGGGGAGCTGTTTTTT.